These 31 T cell receptor beta chains originate from one sample sequenced in a study of T cell clonality in common variable immunodeficiency (dated by TCRdb to between 2014 and 2017). Library method: the immunoSEQ multiplex PCR assay. This immuneACCESS table, as held by TCRdb, lists in-frame sequences with V and J called but not all clones. Of the missing ones, under half trace to an unresolved V gene in checked studies; the others have no known cause. The table records fewer than 65,000 clones for this sample, and not one of them appears only once. The top ten hold roughly 0.83% of the sample. The sequencing input was peripheral blood mononuclear cells. These receptors all come from a person aged 18-70 years in good health.

This clone was counted a few times. The sequence runs out 3 residues before the end of the CDR3; the remainder is reconstructed from the germline J gene. The rearrangement uses TRBV5-6 and TRBJ2-3, with a tentative D call TRBD2 (6 bases). CDR3 size: 15 residues. The germline V and J ends were trimmed by 4 bases and 2 bases, with 14 bases remaining between them. Germline V CDR1 and CDR2: SGHDT, YYEEEE. The CDR3 region is CASSLWDFHTDTQYF. The sequenced part of the CDR3 DNA is TGTGCCAGCAGCCTGTGGGACTTCCACACAGATACG.

This clone was detected many times. Read sequence stops 3 residues before the CDR3 end, and the germline J gene provides the missing end. The chain recombines TRBV30 with TRBJ2-3; no clear D gene. The CDR3 has 12 residues. The germline V and J ends were trimmed by 8 bases and 6 bases, with 15 bases remaining between them. In germline, CDR1 is GTSNPN, CDR2 SVGIG (reference sequence). This chain's CDR3 is CALSIVGDTQYF. Partial CDR3 DNA: TGTGCCCTCTCAATAGTCGGGGATACG.

Many counts were recorded for this clone. The CDR3 bases that were read are TGCGCCAGCAGCGTCGGACTAGCCGCAGATACG. It is translated as CASSVGLAADT. The whole CDR3 protein is CASSVGLAADTQYF. This chain joins TRBV5-1 and TRBJ2-3; 8 bases match TRBD2. The read comes to an end 3 residues before the CDR3 does, leaving the germline J gene to fill in the end. V dropped 4 bases and J dropped 4; count of bases not matched to a gene: 5. CDR1 and CDR2 (germline): SGHRS, YFSETQ. This CDR3 has 14 residues.

The table lists this clone with many counts. The CDR3 bases that were read are TGCAGTGCCCAGAGTGGAGCGGGGGGCGGCGATGAG. Translated: CSAQSGAGGGDE. Given in full, the CDR3 is CSAQSGAGGGDEQFF. The chain combines TRBV20-1 with TRBJ2-1; 9 positions agree with TRBD2. The CDR3 goes on 3 residues after the read ends, and that part is filled in from the germline J gene. V lost 6 bases, J lost 8 bases, and 14 bases stayed unmatched. CDR3 size: 15 residues. Germline V CDR1 and CDR2: DFQATT, SNEGSKA (reference sequence).

As concerns this clone: This sequence may be a read error, since a much larger clone differs from it by one base. The CDR3 end falls 3 residues outside the read, so it is completed with the germline J gene. Other DNA sequences in this sample translate to the same CDR3. The chain is built from TRBV5-1 and TRBJ2-5, with D uncertain. This CDR3 is built from 13 residues. With 0 bases removed from V and 5 bases from J, the gap between germline ends came to 8 bases. Germline values: CDR1 SGHRS, CDR2 YFSETQ. The part of the CDR3 DNA that was read is TGCGCCAGCAGCTTGGAGGGCCAGGAGACC. It encodes CASSLEGQET. The complete CDR3 protein is CASSLEGQETQYF.

This clone has more than one count but fewer than ten. The observed sequence ends 3 residues before the CDR3 terminus, with the missing tail filled in from the germline J gene. The chain couples TRBV7-9 to TRBJ2-7; TRBD1 aligns across 11 bases. Germline loops: CDR1 SEHNR, CDR2 FQNEAQ (reference sequence). V shed 3 bases and J 3 bases; nucleotides not matched to a gene: 4. This CDR3 region has 15 residues. This CDR3 is CASSLGQGVIYEQYF. Incomplete CDR3 DNA: TGTGCCAGCAGCTTGGGACAGGGGGTGATCTACGAG.

The table lists this clone with many counts. The read terminates 3 residues ahead of where the CDR3 ends, so the germline J gene completes it. The J gene is TRBJ2-2, the V gene TRBV14; TRBD1 matches at 10 bases. Germline V gene lookup returns CDR1 SGHDN and CDR2 FVKESK. There are 16 residues in the CDR3. V shed 0 bases and J 7 bases; nucleotides not matched to a gene: 5. The part of the CDR3 DNA that was read is TGTGCCAGCAGCCAAGAAGACAGGGGGCTTCTCGGGGAG. It encodes CASSQEDRGLLGE. The whole CDR3 sequence reads CASSQEDRGLLGELFF.

This clone was counted many times. Read sequence stops 3 residues before the CDR3 end, and the germline J gene provides the missing end. The J gene is TRBJ1-1, the V gene TRBV19; D ambiguous. Germline lookup yields CDR1 LNHDA and CDR2 SQIVND (reference sequence). This CDR3 is 9 amino acids long. The CDR3 bases that were read are TGTGCCAATCAGGTTCTA. It specifies CANQVL. The whole CDR3 sequence reads CANQVLAFF.

This clone has just a few counts. The sequence runs out 3 residues before the end of the CDR3; the remainder is reconstructed from the germline J gene. The J gene is TRBJ1-2, the V gene TRBV7-9; tentatively, D is TRBD1 (5 bases). CDR1 is SEHNR, CDR2 FQNEAQ, per germline (reference sequence). The CDR3 runs to 15 residues. The chain's CDR3 is CASSLLAGRVNDYTF. The DNA read from the CDR3 is TGTGCCAGCAGCCTACTAGCGGGGCGCGTCAATGAC.

The sample holds many counts of this clone. The read comes to an end 3 residues before the CDR3 does, leaving the germline J gene to fill in the end. This chain connects TRBV2 to TRBJ1-1; D is ambiguous. CDR3 length: 13 residues. CDR1 SNHLY and CDR2 FYNNEI come from the germline V gene. Trimming shortened V by 5 bases and J by 5 bases, and 12 bases separated the two germline ends. Incomplete CDR3 DNA: TGTGCCAGCAGTTCTGACGAGACTACTGAA. It encodes CASSSDETTE. The entire CDR3 reads CASSSDETTEAFF. The variable domain in full, with the rest retrieved from reference TRBV2 and TRBJ1-1, is EPEVTQTPSHQVTQMGQEVILRCVPISNHLYFYWYRQILGQKVEFLVSFYNNEISEKSEIFDDQFSVERPDGSNFTLKIRSTKLEDSAMYFCASSSDETTEAFFGQGTRLTVV.

There are many counts of this clone. The read ends 3 residues early relative to the CDR3; the germline J gene fills the gap. The gene calls are TRBV10-2 and TRBJ2-3; D not certain. Trimming took 6 bases from V and 2 from J, leaving 12 bases between them. Germline V gene sequence: CDR1 WSHSY, CDR2 SAAADI. CDR3 size: 14 residues. The CDR3 is CASSRSSSTDTQYF. The DNA read from the CDR3 is TGCGCCAGCAGCAGAAGTTCCTCCACAGATACG.

This clone was seen at least ten times. The CDR3 end is not reached by the read, which stops 3 residues before it; the germline J gene fills it in. The rearrangement joins TRBV19 to TRBJ2-2; 11 bases fit TRBD2. Germline V lookup: CDR1 LNHDA, CDR2 SQIVND (reference sequence). The CDR3 extends over 16 amino acids. The V segment lost 3 bases and the J segment 3 bases; nucleotides outside the gene matches: 3. The CDR3 loop reads CASSIVAGGDTGELFF. CDR3 DNA (partial): TGTGCCAGTAGTATCGTAGCGGGAGGGGACACCGGGGAG.

This clone was found many times. The CDR3 goes on 3 residues after the read ends, and that part is filled in from the germline J gene. The genes are TRBV7-9 and TRBJ2-1; D not certain. Trimming left V 3 bases short and J 6 bases short, with 6 bases between. Germline lookup yields CDR1 SEHNR and CDR2 FQNEAQ (reference sequence). The CDR3 is made up of 12 amino acids. The sequenced CDR3 bases are TGTGCCAGCAGCTTTAATAGCAATGAG. Translated: CASSFNSNE. The CDR3 in its entirety is CASSFNSNEQFF.

This clone was picked up many times. The missing CDR3 end, 3 residues past where the read stops, is filled in from the germline J gene. The chain combines TRBV20-1 with TRBJ2-1; 8 bases fit TRBD1. The germline CDR1 and CDR2 sequences are DFQATT and SNEGSKA (reference sequence). The CDR3 consists of 14 residues. V lost 5 bases to trimming and J lost 6 bases; unmatched junction nucleotides: 9. The CDR3 sequence: CSAAGQGSGNEQFF. The CDR3 DNA, read in part, is TGCAGTGCTGCCGGACAGGGTTCGGGCAATGAG.

This clone was picked up many times. CDR3 bases read: TGCAGTGCTAGATCGCCGACAGGGTGGGTAGATACG. Its protein is CSARSPTGWVDT. The entire CDR3 reads CSARSPTGWVDTQYF. V and J are TRBV20-1 and TRBJ2-3; 7 bases match TRBD1. The CDR3 end lies 3 residues beyond the end of the read and is filled in from the germline J gene. Losses at the gene ends were 2 bases for V and 5 bases for J; bases not matched to a gene: 10. CDR1 DFQATT and CDR2 SNEGSKA come from the germline V gene (reference sequence). This CDR3 has 15 residues.

The table lists this clone with many counts. The read is 3 residues too short to cover the CDR3 end, so that end is filled in from the germline J gene. The chain carries TRBV29-1 and TRBJ1-1; D is perhaps TRBD1 (6 bases). Germline V gene sequence: CDR1 SQVTM, CDR2 ANQGSEA. V lost 7 bases and J lost 4, with 16 bases in between. The CDR3 totals 13 residues. The part of the CDR3 DNA that was read is TGCAGCGGAGTACAGGGAAGGGGCACTGAA. It is translated as CSGVQGRGTE. The entire CDR3 protein is CSGVQGRGTEAFF.

This clone was detected many times. Read data end 3 residues before the CDR3 end; the end is taken from the germline J gene. The chain recombines TRBV12-3 or TRBV12-4 with TRBJ2-1; 8 nucleotides align to TRBD2. After removal of 8 bases from V and 9 bases from J, the junction contained 9 bases not matched to a gene. The CDR3 runs to 13 residues. CDR3 residues: CASARGGAGEQFF. The CDR3 bases that were read are TGTGCCAGCGCCCGGGGGGGGGCGGGTGAG.

This clone was seen repeatedly, ten times or more. Coverage ceases 3 residues before the CDR3 finishes, and the germline J gene fills in the end. The chain has TRBV10-1 and TRBJ2-3, with D possibly TRBD1 on 6 matching bases. The CDR3 has 13 amino acids. Germline V CDR1 and CDR2: WNHNN, SYGVQD (reference sequence). Incomplete CDR3 DNA: TGCGCCAGCAGTGGGGCCTCAGGGGTGACG. This codes for CASSGASGVT. The CDR3 reads in full as CASSGASGVTQYF.

This clone appeared many times. CDR3 bases read: TGTGCCAGCTCACCACGGCCGAGGACAGGCCTTTCTGGGGCCAACGTC. This translates into CASSPRPRTGLSGANV. The CDR3, in full, reads CASSPRPRTGLSGANVLTF. The rearrangement links TRBV18 to TRBJ2-6; 7 bases are shared with TRBD1. The CDR3 is cut off 3 residues early in the read; its end comes from the germline J gene. Germline V gene data show CDR1 as KGHSH and CDR2 as LQKENI. The CDR3 has 19 residues. V lost 1 base and J lost 1; bases outside the gene matches: 10.

There are a few counts of this clone. The DNA ends 3 residues before the CDR3 does, and the rest of the CDR3 is filled in from the germline J gene. The rearrangement uses TRBV30 and TRBJ1-2; D may be TRBD1 (5 bases). Germline V gives CDR1 GTSNPN, CDR2 SVGIG (reference sequence). This CDR3 has 14 amino acids. The CDR3 protein is CAWAMGLAYGDYTF. CDR3 bases read: TGTGCCTGGGCCATGGGACTAGCGTACGGTGAC. The variable domain in full, completed from reference TRBV30 and TRBJ1-2, reads SQTIHQWPATLVQPVGSPLSLECTVEGTSNPNLYWYRQAAGRGLQLLFYSVGIGQISSEVPQNLSASRPQDRQFILSSKKLLLSDSGFYLCAWAMGLAYGDYTFGSGTRLTVV.

This clone was found many times. The read finishes 3 residues shy of the CDR3 end, and the germline J gene is used to complete it. The V and J genes are TRBV6-1 and TRBJ1-2; D gene uncertain. The CDR3 covers 15 residues. The germline gives CDR1 MNHNS, CDR2 SASEGT. V was pared by 1 base and J by 4 bases, with 13 bases between. CDR3 DNA, as far as it was read: TGTGCCAGCAGTGAAGGGGCAGGCCCTTCCTATGGC. Residues: CASSEGAGPSYG. The complete CDR3 sequence is CASSEGAGPSYGYTF.

This clone was counted at least ten times. The CDR3 goes on 3 residues after the read ends, and that part is filled in from the germline J gene. Other nucleotide sequences in the sample specify the same CDR3. V gene TRBV19 combines with J gene TRBJ1-3; 9 bases are shared with TRBD1. Germline CDR1 is LNHDA and CDR2 is SQIVND (reference sequence). The length of the CDR3 is 12 residues. Losses at the gene ends were 9 bases for V and 6 bases for J; bases not matched to a gene: 3. The CDR3 loop is CASGTGSNTIYF. The sequenced CDR3 bases are TGTGCCAGCGGGACAGGGTCAAACACC.

Ten or more counts support this clone. The DNA ends 3 residues before the CDR3 does, and the rest of the CDR3 is filled in from the germline J gene. The chain recombines TRBV20-1 with TRBJ1-1; 7 bases are a match to TRBD1. CDR1 is DFQATT and CDR2 is SNEGSKA in the germline V gene (reference sequence). The CDR3 length is 14 residues. After removal of 4 bases from V and 5 bases from J, the junction contained 10 bases not matched to a gene. This CDR3 is CSATFQGGGTEAFF. The part of the CDR3 DNA that was read is TGCAGTGCTACCTTCCAGGGGGGTGGGACTGAA.

This clone came up many times. The CDR3 goes on 3 residues after the read ends, and that part is filled in from the germline J gene. V is TRBV5-4 and J is TRBJ2-7, with D perhaps matching TRBD2 (6 bases). The CDR3 contains 16 residues. Germline V CDR1 and CDR2: SGHNT, YYREEE (reference sequence). V gave up 0 bases and J gave up 0 bases, with 13 bases separating them. CDR3 residues: CASSLGSPGLSYEQYF. The sequenced part of the CDR3 DNA is TGTGCCAGCAGCTTGGGTTCTCCGGGACTCTCCTACGAG.

This clone showed up many times. From the germline J gene comes the end of the CDR3, since the read stops 3 residues before it. This sequence joins TRBV5-6 and TRBJ2-2; D uncertain. Per the germline V gene, CDR1 is SGHDT and CDR2 is YYEEEE. This CDR3 has 13 amino acids. V was cut by 2 bases and J by 8 bases, with 10 bases left in between. The CDR3 here is CASSFRVSGELFF. The sequenced CDR3 bases are TGTGCCAGCAGCTTTCGGGTTAGTGGGGAG.

The table lists this clone with a few counts. At one end, the junction sequence differs from germline, possibly due to a read error. Sequencing ends 3 residues short of the CDR3 end; the germline J gene provides the rest. This sequence joins TRBV19 and TRBJ1-5, with a weak D call TRBD1 (6 bases). The CDR3 length is 18 residues. Germline CDR1 is LNHDA and CDR2 is SQIVND (reference sequence). The CDR3: CAGSLYQNRAGLNQPQHF. The DNA read from the CDR3 is TGTGCCGGTAGCCTTTACCAAAACAGGGCCGGGCTCAATCAGCCC.

This clone was observed many times. Coverage ceases 3 residues before the CDR3 finishes, and the germline J gene fills in the end. This chain connects TRBV2 to TRBJ2-7; TRBD1 agrees at 10 bases. Germline V gene lookup returns CDR1 SNHLY and CDR2 FYNNEI. The CDR3 covers 15 residues. Trimming removed 5 bases from V and 4 bases from J; junction bases left unmatched: 8. The covered CDR3 bases are TGTGCCAGCAGTAGACAGGGGGCGGCGAGGTACGAG. Its translation: CASSRQGAARYE. The entire CDR3 reads CASSRQGAARYEQYF.

This clone was seen at least ten times. Coverage ceases 3 residues before the CDR3 finishes, and the germline J gene fills in the end. The chain uses TRBV19 and TRBJ1-5; possible D gene TRBD1, 5 bases. CDR3 length: 15 amino acids. Germline CDR1 and CDR2: LNHDA and SQIVND (reference sequence). V was pared by 0 bases and J by 5 bases, with 11 bases between. CDR3 region: CASSIEDSGHQPQHF. The CDR3 DNA, read in part, is TGTGCCAGTAGTATAGAAGATTCAGGGCATCAGCCC.

This clone was recorded many times. The CDR3 spells CASSIGGKGQPQHF. The DNA read from the CDR3 is TGTGCCAGTAGTATCGGCGGGAAGGGTCAGCCC. The genes are TRBV19 and TRBJ1-5; no clear D gene. The read finishes 3 residues shy of the CDR3 end, and the germline J gene is used to complete it. Germline V gene lookup returns CDR1 LNHDA and CDR2 SQIVND (reference sequence). Trimming removed 3 bases from V and 6 bases from J, with 12 bases in between. This CDR3 is built from 14 residues.

This clone showed up many times. The read is 3 residues too short to cover the CDR3 end, so that end is filled in from the germline J gene. V usage is TRBV9 and J usage is TRBJ1-4; D is perhaps TRBD1 (6 bases). Germline lookup yields CDR1 SGDLS and CDR2 YYNGEE. CDR3 length: 15 amino acids. The germline V and J ends were trimmed by 3 bases and 8 bases, with 17 bases remaining between them. The CDR3 protein is CASSALQGQGEKLFF. Partial CDR3 DNA: TGTGCCAGCAGCGCACTACAGGGTCAGGGAGAAAAA.

At least ten counts were recorded for this clone. The read halts 3 residues ahead of the CDR3 end, with the missing end drawn from the germline J gene. The chain couples TRBV19 to TRBJ1-1; 7 bases map to TRBD1. CDR1 is LNHDA, CDR2 SQIVND, per germline (reference sequence). CDR3 length: 13 residues. The CDR3 region is CASSIDRDREAFF. Partial CDR3 DNA: TGTGCCAGTAGTATAGACCGGGACAGAGAA.